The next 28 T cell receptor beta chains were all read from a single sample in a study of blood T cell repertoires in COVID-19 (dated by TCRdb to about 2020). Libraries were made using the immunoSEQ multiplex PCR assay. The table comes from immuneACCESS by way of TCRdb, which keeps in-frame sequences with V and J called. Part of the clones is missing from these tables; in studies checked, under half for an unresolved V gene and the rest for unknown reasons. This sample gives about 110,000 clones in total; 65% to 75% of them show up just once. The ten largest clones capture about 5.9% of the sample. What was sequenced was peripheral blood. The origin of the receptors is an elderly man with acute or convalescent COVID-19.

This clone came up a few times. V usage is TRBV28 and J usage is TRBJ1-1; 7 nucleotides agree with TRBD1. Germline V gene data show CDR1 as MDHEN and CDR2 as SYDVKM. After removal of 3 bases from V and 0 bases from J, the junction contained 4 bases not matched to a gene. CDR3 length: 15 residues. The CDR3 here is CASSFMTGMNTEAFF. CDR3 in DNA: TGTGCCAGCAGTTTCATGACAGGGATGAACACTGAAGCTTTCTTT.

The CDR3 DNA sequence: TGTGCCAGCAGTTACCGGGGGGAGTCATTCTTC. Its protein is CASSYRGESFF. The chain recombines TRBV6-5 with TRBJ2-1; the match to TRBD2 covers 7 bases. Trimming cost V 2 bases and J 16 bases; bases outside gene matches: 5. The CDR3 runs 11 residues. Germline V gene lookup returns CDR1 MNHEY and CDR2 SVGAGI.

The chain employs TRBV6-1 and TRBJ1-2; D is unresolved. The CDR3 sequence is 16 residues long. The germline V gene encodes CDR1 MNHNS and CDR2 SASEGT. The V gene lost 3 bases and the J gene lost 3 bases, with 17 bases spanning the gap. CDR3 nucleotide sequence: TGTGCCAGCAGTGATCTTAGTTTACGGGGTGACTATGGCTACACCTTC. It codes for CASSDLSLRGDYGYTF.

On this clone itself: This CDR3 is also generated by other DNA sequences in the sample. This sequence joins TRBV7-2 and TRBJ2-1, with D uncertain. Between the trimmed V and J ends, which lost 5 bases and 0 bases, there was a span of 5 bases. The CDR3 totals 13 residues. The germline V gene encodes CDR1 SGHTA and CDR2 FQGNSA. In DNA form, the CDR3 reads TGTGCCAGCAGCCTAAGCTCCTACAATGAGCAGTTCTTC. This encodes CASSLSSYNEQFF.

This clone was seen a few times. Written as DNA, the CDR3 is TGTGCCAGCAGCTCAACCGGGACTAGCGGACCCTCCTACAATGAGCAGTTCTTC. It is translated as CASSSTGTSGPSYNEQFF. The gene calls are TRBV7-9 and TRBJ2-1, with 11 nucleotides matching TRBD2. The J segment lost 0 bases and the V segment lost 4 bases, leaving 8 bases of the junction unmatched. There are 18 residues in the CDR3. Per germline, CDR1 SEHNR and CDR2 FQNEAQ (reference sequence). Combining the CDR3 with reference TRBV7-9 and TRBJ2-1 gives the whole variable domain DTGVSQNPRHKITKRGQNVTFRCDPISEHNRLYWYRQTLGQGPEFLTYFQNEAQLEKSRLLSDRFSAERPKGSFSTLEIQRTEQGDSAMYLCASSSTGTSGPSYNEQFFGPGTRLTVL.

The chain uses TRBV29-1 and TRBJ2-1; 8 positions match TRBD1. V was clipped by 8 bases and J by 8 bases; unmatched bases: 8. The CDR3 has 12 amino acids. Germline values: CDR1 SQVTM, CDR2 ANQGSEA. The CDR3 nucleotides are TGCAGCTACCGGACAGGGTTCGATGAGCAGTTCTTC. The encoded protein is CSYRTGFDEQFF.

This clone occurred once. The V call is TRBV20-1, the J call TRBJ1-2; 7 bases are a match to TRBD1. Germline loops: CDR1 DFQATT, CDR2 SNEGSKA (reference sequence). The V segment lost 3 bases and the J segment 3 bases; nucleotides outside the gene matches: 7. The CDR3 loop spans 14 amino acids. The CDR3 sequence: CSASTSGGDYGYTF. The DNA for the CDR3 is TGCAGTGCTAGTACGTCAGGGGGTGACTATGGCTACACCTTC.

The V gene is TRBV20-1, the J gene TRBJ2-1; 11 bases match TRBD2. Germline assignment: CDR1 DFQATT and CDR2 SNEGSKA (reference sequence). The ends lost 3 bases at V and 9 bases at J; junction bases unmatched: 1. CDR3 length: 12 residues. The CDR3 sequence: CSASSGRVEQFF. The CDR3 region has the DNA TGCAGTGCTAGTAGCGGGAGGGTTGAGCAGTTCTTC.

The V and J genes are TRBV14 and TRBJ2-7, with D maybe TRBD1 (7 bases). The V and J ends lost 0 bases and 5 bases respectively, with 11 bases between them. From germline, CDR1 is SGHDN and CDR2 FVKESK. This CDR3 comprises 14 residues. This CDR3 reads CASSQEGGGHEQYF. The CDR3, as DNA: TGTGCCAGCAGCCAAGAAGGAGGGGGCCACGAGCAGTACTTC.

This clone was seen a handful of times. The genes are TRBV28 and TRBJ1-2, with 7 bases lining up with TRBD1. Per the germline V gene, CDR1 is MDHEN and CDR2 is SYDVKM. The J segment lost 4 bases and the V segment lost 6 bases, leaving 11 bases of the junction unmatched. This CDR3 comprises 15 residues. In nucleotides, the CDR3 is TGTGCCAGCAGACAAACAGGGGATTTCCTCTATGGCTACACCTTC. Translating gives CASRQTGDFLYGYTF.

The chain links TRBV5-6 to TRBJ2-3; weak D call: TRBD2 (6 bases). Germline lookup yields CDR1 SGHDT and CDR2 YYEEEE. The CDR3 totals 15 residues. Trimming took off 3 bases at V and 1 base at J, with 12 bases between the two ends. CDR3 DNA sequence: TGTGCCAGCAGCTGGGACTCTATGGGCACAGATACGCAGTATTTT. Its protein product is CASSWDSMGTDTQYF. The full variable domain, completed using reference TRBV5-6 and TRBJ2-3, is DAGVTQSPTHLIKTRGQQVTLRCSPKSGHDTVSWYQQALGQGPQFIFQYYEEEERQRGNFPDRFSGHQFPNYSSELNVNALLLGDSALYLCASSWDSMGTDTQYFGPGTRLTVL.

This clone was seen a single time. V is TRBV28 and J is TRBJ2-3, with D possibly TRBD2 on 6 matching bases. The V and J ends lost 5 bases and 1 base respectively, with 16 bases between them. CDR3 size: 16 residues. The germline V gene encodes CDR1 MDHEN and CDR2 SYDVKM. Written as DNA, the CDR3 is TGTGCCAGCAGTCCGGCGGGACTCGGCGGCACAGATACGCAGTATTTT. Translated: CASSPAGLGGTDTQYF.

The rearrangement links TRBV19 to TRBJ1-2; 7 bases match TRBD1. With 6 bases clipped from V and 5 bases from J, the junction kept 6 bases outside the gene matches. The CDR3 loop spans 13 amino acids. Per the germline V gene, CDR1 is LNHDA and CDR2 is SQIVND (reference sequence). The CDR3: CASSGQDGYGYTF. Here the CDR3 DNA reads TGTGCCAGTAGCGGACAGGATGGATATGGCTACACCTTC.

The DNA of the CDR3 is TGTGCCAGCAGCTTAGCGTCAGGGACAGGGCTCTCACCCCTCCACTTT. Its translation: CASSLASGTGLSPLHF. The chain links TRBV7-8 to TRBJ1-6; 9 nucleotides line up with TRBD1. Germline V lookup: CDR1 SGHVS, CDR2 FQNEAQ. V was clipped by 0 bases and J by 10 bases; unmatched bases: 7. CDR3 length: 16 amino acids.

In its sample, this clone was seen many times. CDR3 region: CASSQLAGANVLTF. CDR3 DNA: TGTGCCAGCAGCCAACTCGCTGGGGCCAACGTCCTGACTTTC. This chain links TRBV3-1 (or the pseudogene TRBV3-2) with TRBJ2-6; D is unresolved. This CDR3 spans 14 amino acids. Trimming removed 2 bases from V and 2 bases from J, with 4 bases in between. Per germline, CDR1 LGHDT and CDR2 YNNKEL (reference sequence).

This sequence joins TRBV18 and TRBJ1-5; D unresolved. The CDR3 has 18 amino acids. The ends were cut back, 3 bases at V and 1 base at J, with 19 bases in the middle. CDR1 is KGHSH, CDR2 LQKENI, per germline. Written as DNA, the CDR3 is TGTGCCAGCTCACCCATGGGCCAGCGAACGGGAAGCAATCAGCCCCAGCATTTT. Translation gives CASSPMGQRTGSNQPQHF.

The CDR3 nucleotides read TGTGCCAGCTCGCCGCGGACTAGCAGGTACACAGATACGCAGTATTTT. Amino acid sequence: CASSPRTSRYTDTQYF. The chain employs TRBV18 and TRBJ2-3; 8 bases are a match to TRBD2. The CDR3 is 16 residues long. Germline values: CDR1 KGHSH, CDR2 LQKENI. V lost 6 bases to trimming and J lost 2 bases; unmatched junction nucleotides: 10.

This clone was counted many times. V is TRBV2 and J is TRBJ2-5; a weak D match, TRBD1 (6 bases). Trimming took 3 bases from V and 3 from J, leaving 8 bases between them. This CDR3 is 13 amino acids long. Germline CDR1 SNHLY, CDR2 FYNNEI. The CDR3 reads CASSEGAEETQYF. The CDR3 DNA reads TGTGCCAGCAGTGAGGGGGCGGAAGAGACCCAGTACTTC.

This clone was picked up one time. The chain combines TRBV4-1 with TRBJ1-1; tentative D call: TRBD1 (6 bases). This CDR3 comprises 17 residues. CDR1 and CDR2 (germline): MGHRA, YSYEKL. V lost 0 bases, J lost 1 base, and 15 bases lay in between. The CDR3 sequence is CASSQEDPGAPNTEAFF. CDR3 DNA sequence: TGCGCCAGCAGCCAAGAAGACCCAGGGGCACCGAACACTGAAGCTTTCTTT.

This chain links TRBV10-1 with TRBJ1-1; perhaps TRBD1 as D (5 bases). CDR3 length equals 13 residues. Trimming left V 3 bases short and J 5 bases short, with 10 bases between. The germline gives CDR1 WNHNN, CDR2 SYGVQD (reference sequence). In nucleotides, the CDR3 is TGCGCCAGCAGTGAAGGGGAGGGGACTGAAGCTTTCTTT. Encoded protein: CASSEGEGTEAFF.

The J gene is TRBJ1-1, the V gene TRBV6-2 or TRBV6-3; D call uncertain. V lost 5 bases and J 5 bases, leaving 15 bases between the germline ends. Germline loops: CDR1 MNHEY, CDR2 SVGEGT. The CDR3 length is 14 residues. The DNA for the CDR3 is TGTGCCAGCAGTCAACGGGGTGGTGGTACTGAAGCTTTCTTT. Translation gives CASSQRGGGTEAFF.

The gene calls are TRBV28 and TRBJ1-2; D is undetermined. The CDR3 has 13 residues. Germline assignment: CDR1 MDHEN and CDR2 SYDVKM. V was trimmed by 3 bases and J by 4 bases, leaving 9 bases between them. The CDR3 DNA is TGTGCCAGCAGTTTTGTATGGAGCTATGGCTACACCTTC. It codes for CASSFVWSYGYTF.

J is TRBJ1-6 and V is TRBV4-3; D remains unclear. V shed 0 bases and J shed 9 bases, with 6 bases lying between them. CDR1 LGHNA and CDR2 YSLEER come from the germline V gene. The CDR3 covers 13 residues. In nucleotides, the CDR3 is TGCGCCAGCAGCCAAGATTGGGCTTCACCCCTCCACTTT. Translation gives CASSQDWASPLHF.

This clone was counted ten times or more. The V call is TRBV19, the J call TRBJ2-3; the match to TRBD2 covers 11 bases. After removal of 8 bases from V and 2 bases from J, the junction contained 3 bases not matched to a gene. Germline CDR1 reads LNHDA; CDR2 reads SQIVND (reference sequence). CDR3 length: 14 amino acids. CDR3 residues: CASRLAGPTDTQYF. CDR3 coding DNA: TGTGCCAGTCGACTAGCGGGACCCACAGATACGCAGTATTTT.

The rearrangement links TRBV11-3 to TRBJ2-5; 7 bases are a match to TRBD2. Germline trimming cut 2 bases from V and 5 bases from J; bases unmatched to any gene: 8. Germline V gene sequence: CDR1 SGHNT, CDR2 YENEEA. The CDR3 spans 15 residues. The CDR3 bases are TGTGCCAGCAGCTTATTAGGCGGGAGCCGGGAGACCCAGTACTTC. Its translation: CASSLLGGSRETQYF. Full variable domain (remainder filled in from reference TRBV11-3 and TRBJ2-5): EAGVVQSPRYKIIEKKQPVAFWCNPISGHNTLYWYLQNLGQGPELLIRYENEEAVDDSQLPKDRFSAERLKGVDSTLKIQPAELGDSAVYLCASSLLGGSRETQYFGPGTRLLVL.

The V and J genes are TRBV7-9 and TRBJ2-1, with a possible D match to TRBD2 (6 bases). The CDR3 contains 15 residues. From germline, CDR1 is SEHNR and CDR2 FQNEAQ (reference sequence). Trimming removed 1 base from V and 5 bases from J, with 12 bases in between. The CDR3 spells CASSLGGGGNNEQFF. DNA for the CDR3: TGTGCCAGCAGCTTAGGGGGAGGAGGAAACAATGAGCAGTTCTTC. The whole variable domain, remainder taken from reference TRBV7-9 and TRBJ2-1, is DTGVSQNPRHKITKRGQNVTFRCDPISEHNRLYWYRQTLGQGPEFLTYFQNEAQLEKSRLLSDRFSAERPKGSFSTLEIQRTEQGDSAMYLCASSLGGGGNNEQFFGPGTRLTVL.

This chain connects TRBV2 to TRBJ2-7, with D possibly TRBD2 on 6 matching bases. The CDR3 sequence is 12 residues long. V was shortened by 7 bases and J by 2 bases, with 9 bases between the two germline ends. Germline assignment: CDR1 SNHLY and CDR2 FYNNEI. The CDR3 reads CASKGLTYEQYF. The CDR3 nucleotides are TGTGCCAGCAAGGGACTTACCTACGAGCAGTACTTC.

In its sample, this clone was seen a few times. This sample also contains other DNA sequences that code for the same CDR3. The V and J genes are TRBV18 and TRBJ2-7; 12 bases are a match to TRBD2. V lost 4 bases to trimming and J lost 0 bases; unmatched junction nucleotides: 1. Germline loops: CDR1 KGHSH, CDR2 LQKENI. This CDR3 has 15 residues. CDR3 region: CASSQTSGSSYEQYF. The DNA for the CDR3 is TGTGCCAGCTCACAGACTAGCGGGAGCTCCTACGAGCAGTACTTC.